This TCR beta chain emerged from a study of blood T cell repertoires in COVID-19. About the research overall: Whether acute or convalescent, the COVID-19 samples came from the United States, Italy and Spain. The cDNA or gDNA used as material had been derived from T cells, B-cell-depleted T cells, or PBMCs.

Authors' analysis steps: Amplification from reference gene primers served as the basis for estimated nucleated cell counts. Sequencing was performed with immunoSEQ multiplex PCR; in TCRdb, only in-frame clones are kept and a portion is missing. V, J and clone size are those of that table, while D and trimming were read from the DNA. The repertoire holds 90,000 to 130,000 clones, with around nine tenths as singletons. Deletions cut 0 bases from V and 3 bases from J, with 13 bases between. CDR3 size: 15 residues. CDR1 and CDR2 from the germline V gene are SGHNT and YYREEE (reference sequence). Sequenced material: peripheral blood. V usage is TRBV5-4 and J usage is TRBJ2-7; D possibly corresponds to TRBD2 (5 bases). The receptor's source is a man aged 35-49 years with acute or convalescent COVID-19. CDR3 region: CASSLEVGLVYEQYF. The CDR3 coding sequence is TGTGCCAGCAGCTTGGAGGTCGGACTCGTCTACGAGCAGTACTTC.